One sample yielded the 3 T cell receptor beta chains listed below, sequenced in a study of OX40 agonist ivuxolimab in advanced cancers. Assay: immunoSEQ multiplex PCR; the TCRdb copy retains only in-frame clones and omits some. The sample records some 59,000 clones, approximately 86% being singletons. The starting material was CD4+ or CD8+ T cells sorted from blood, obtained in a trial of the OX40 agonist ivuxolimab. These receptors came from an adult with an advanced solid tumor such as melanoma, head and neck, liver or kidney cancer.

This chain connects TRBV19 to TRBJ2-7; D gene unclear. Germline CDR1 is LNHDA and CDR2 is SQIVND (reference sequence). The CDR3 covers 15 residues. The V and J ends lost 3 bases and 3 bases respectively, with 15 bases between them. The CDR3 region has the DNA TGTGCCAGTAGTATCTCACCGTCCCCAAACTACGAGCAGTACTTC. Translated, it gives CASSISPSPNYEQYF.

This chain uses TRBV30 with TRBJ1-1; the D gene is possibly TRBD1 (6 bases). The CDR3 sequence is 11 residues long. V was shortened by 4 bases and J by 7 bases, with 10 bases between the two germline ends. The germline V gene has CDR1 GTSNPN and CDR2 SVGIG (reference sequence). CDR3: CAWKQGDEAFF. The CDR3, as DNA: TGTGCCTGGAAACAGGGCGATGAAGCTTTCTTT.

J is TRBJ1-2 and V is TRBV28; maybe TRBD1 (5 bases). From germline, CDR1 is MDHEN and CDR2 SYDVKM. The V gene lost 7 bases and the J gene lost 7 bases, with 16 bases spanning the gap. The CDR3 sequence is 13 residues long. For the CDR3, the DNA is TGTGCCAGCATTTCCCCGGGGCGATCTGGCTACACCTTC. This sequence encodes CASISPGRSGYTF.